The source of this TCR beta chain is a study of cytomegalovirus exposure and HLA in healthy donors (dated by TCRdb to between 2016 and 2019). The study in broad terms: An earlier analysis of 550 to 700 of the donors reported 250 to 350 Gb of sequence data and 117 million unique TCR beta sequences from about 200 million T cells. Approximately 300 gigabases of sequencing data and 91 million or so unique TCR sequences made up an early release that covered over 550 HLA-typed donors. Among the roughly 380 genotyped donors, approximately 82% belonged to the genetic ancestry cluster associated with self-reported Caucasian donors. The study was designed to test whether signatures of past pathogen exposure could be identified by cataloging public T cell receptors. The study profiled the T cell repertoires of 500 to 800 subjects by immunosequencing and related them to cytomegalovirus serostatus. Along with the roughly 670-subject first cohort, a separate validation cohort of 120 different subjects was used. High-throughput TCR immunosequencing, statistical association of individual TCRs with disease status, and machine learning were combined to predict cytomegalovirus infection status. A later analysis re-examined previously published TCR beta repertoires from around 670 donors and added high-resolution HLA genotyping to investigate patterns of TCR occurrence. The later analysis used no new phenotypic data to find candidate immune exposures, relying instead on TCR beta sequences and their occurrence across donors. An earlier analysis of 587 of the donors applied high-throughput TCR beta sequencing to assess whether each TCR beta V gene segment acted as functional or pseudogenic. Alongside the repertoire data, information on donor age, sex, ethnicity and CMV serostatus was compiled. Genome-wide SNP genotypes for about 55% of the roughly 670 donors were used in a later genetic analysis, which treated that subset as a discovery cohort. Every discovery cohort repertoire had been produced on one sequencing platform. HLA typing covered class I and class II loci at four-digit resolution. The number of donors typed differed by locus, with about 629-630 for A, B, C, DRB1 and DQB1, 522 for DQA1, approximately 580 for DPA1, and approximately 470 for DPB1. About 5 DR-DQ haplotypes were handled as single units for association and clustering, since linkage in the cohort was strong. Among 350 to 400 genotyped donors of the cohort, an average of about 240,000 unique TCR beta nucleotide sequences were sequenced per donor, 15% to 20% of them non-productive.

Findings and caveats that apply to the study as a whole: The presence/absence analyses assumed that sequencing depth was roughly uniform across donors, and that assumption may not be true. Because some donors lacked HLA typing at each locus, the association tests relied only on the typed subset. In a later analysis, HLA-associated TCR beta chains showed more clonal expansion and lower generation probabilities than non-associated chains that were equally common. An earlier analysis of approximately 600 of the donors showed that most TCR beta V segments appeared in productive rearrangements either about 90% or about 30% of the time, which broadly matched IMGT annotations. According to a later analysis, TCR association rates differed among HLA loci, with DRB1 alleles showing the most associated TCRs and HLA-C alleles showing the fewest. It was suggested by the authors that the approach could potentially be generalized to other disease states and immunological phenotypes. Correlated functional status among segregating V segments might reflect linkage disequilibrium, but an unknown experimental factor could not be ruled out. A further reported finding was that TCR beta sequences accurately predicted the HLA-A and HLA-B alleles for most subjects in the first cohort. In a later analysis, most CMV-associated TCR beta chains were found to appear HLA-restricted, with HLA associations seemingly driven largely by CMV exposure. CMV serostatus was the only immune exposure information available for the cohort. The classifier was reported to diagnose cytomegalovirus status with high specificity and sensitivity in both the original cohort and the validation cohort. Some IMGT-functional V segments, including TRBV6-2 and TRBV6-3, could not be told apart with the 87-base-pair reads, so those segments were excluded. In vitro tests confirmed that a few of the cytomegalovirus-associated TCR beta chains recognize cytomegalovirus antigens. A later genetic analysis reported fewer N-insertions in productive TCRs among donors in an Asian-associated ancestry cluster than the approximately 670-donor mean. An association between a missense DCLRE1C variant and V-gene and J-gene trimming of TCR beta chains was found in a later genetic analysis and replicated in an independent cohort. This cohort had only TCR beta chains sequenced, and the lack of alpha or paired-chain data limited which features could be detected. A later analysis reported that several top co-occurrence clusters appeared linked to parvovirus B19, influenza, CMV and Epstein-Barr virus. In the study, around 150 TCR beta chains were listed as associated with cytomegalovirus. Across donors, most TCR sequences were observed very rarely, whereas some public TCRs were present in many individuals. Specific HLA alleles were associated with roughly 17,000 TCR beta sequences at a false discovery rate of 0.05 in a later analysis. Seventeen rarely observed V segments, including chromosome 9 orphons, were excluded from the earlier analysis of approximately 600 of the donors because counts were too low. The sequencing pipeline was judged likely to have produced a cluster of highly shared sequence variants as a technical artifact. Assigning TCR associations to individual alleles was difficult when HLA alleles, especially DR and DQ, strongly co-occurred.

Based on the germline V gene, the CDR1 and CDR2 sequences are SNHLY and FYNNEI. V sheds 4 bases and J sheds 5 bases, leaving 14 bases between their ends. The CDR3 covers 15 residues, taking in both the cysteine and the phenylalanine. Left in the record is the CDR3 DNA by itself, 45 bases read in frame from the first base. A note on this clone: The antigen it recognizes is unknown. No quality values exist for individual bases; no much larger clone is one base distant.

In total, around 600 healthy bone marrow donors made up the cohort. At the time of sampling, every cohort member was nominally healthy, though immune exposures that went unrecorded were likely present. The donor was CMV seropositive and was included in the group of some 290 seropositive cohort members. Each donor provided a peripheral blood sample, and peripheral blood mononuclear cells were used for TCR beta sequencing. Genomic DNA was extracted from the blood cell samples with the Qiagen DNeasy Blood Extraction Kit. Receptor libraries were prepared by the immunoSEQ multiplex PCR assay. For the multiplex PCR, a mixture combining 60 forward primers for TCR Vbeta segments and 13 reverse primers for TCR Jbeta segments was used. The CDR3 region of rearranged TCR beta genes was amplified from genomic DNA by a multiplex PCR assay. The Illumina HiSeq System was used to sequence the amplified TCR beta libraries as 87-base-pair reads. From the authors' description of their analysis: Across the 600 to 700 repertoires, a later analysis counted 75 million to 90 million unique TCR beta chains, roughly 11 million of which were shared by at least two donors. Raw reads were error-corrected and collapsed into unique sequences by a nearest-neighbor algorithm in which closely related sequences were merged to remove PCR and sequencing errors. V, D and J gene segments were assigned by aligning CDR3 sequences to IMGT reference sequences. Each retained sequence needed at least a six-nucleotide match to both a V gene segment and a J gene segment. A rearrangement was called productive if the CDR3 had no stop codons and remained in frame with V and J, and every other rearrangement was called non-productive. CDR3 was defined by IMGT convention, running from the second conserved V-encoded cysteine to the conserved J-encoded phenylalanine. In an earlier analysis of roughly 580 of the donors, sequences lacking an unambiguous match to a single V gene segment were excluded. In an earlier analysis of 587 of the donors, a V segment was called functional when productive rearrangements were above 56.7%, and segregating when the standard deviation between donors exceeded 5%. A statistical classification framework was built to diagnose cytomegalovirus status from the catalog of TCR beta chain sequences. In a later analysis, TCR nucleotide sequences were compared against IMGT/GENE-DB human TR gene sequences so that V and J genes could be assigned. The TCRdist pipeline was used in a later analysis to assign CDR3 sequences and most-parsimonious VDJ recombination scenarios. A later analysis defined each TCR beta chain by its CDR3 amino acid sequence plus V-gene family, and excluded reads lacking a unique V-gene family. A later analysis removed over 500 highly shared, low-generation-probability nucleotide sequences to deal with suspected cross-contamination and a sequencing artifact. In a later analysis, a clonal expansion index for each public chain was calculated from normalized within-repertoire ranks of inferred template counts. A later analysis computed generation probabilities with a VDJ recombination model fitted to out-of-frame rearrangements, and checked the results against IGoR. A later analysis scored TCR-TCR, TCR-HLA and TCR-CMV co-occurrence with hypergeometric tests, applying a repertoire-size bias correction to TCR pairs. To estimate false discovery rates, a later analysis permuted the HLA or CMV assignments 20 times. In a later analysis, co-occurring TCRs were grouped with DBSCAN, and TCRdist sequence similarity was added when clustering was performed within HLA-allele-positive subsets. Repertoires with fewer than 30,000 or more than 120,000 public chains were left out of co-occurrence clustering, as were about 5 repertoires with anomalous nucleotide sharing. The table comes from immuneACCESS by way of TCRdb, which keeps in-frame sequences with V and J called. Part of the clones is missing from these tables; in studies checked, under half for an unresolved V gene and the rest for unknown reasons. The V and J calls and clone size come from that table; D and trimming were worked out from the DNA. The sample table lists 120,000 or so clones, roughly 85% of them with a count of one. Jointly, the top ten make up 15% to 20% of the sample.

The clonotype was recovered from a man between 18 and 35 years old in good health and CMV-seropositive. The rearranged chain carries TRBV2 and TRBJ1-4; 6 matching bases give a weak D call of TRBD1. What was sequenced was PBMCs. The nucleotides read TGTGCCAGCAGTGCTAGGGGACACACCAATGAAAAACTGTTTTTT. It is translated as CASSARGHTNEKLFF.